A single sample gave rise to the 30 T cell receptor beta chains below, sequenced in a study of T cell changes during pregnancy in multiple sclerosis. Clones were read by immunoSEQ multiplex PCR, and TCRdb kept only the in-frame ones, dropping some. This table has about 18,000 clones, about nine tenths appearing once. The source material was CD8+ T cells from peripheral blood mononuclear cells, sampled in the third trimester of pregnancy. These receptors came from a female donor in good health, enrolled as a control in a pregnancy study.

V and J are TRBV19 and TRBJ2-6; possible D gene TRBD2, 5 bases. The V and J ends lost 6 bases and 1 base respectively, with 10 bases between them. The CDR3 runs to 15 residues. Germline lookup yields CDR1 LNHDA and CDR2 SQIVND (reference sequence). The chain's CDR3 is CASRLRDSGANVLTF. CDR3 DNA sequence: TGTGCCAGTAGACTGAGGGATTCTGGGGCCAACGTCCTGACTTTC.

The chain links TRBV6-1 to TRBJ2-7, with 9 bases fitting TRBD1. Germline CDR1 MNHNS, CDR2 SASEGT. The CDR3 runs 12 residues. V lost 7 bases, J lost 4 bases, and 2 bases stayed unmatched. This CDR3 reads CASIGQGYEQYF. The DNA of the CDR3 is TGTGCCAGCATCGGACAGGGGTACGAGCAGTACTTC.

V and J are TRBV28 and TRBJ2-2; 7 bases line up with TRBD1. V lost 8 bases to trimming and J lost 2 bases; unmatched junction nucleotides: 8. The CDR3 runs to 15 residues. Germline V lookup: CDR1 MDHEN, CDR2 SYDVKM. CDR3 protein: CASSQGLVNTGELFF. The CDR3, as DNA: TGTGCCAGCTCACAGGGGCTAGTCAACACCGGGGAGCTGTTTTTT.

The CDR3 region has the DNA TGTGCCAGCAGCTTAGAGATTAGCGGGAGCTACGAGCAGTACTTC. As protein: CASSLEISGSYEQYF. The chain couples TRBV11-1 to TRBJ2-7, with 9 nucleotides matching TRBD2. Germline lookup yields CDR1 SGHAT and CDR2 FQDESV (reference sequence). Trimming removed 1 base from V and 3 bases from J; junction bases left unmatched: 4. This CDR3 has 15 residues.

The chain joins TRBV27 to TRBJ2-7, with 7 bases matching TRBD1. Germline assignment: CDR1 MNHEY and CDR2 SMNVEV (reference sequence). V lost 5 bases, J lost 3 bases, and 7 bases stayed unmatched. The CDR3 is 14 residues long. The CDR3 DNA reads as TGTGCCAGCAGTGGACAGGACTCTCACTACGAGCAGTACTTC. Its protein product is CASSGQDSHYEQYF.

The chain is built from TRBV28 and TRBJ1-5; a possible D gene is TRBD1 (5 bases). Germline loops: CDR1 MDHEN, CDR2 SYDVKM. V shed 8 bases and J shed 3 bases, with 14 bases lying between them. The CDR3 runs 14 residues. The CDR3 DNA is TGTGCCAGCGTACCGGACAAGACCAATCAGCCCCAGCATTTT. It specifies CASVPDKTNQPQHF.

J is TRBJ1-1 and V is TRBV25-1, with TRBD1 identical over 7 bases. Per the germline V gene, CDR1 is MGHDK and CDR2 is SYGVNS. The CDR3 extends over 15 amino acids. V gave up 6 bases and J gave up 1 base; unmatched junction bases: 8. The CDR3 DNA reads TGTGCCAGCAGGGAAACAGGGGAAGGGAACACTGAAGCTTTCTTT. It yields the protein CASRETGEGNTEAFF.

This sequence joins TRBV6-1 and TRBJ2-1; 7 bases match TRBD1. Per the germline V gene, CDR1 is MNHNS and CDR2 is SASEGT. The CDR3 runs 16 residues. The ends lost 0 bases at V and 4 bases at J; junction bases unmatched: 6. The CDR3 sequence is CASSEAGRGMYNEQFF. The CDR3 DNA is TGTGCCAGCAGTGAAGCAGGCAGGGGGATGTACAATGAGCAGTTCTTC.

The rearrangement joins TRBV14 to TRBJ2-1; possibly TRBD2 for D (6 bases). Germline values: CDR1 SGHDN, CDR2 FVKESK. The CDR3 totals 16 residues. Trimming took 3 bases from V and 4 from J, leaving 16 bases between them. CDR3 DNA: TGTGCCAGCAGCCACCTAACGGACTACCGTTACAATGAGCAGTTCTTC. As protein: CASSHLTDYRYNEQFF.

CDR3 sequence reads: CASISGYSYEQYF. The CDR3 nucleotides are TGTGCCAGCATAAGCGGGTACTCCTACGAGCAGTACTTC. This chain connects TRBV11-2 to TRBJ2-7; perhaps TRBD2 as D (6 bases). The CDR3 contains 13 residues. The germline gives CDR1 SGHAT, CDR2 FQNNGV. V lost 7 bases and J 0 bases, leaving 10 bases between the germline ends.

This clone is a singleton in its sample. This sequence joins TRBV7-8 and TRBJ1-5; D is unclear. This CDR3 comprises 16 residues. Germline assignment: CDR1 SGHVS and CDR2 FQNEAQ. Trimming took 5 bases from V and 0 from J, leaving 14 bases between them. CDR3 DNA sequence: TGTGCCAGCAGCCCTAGACGGATATATAGCAATCAGCCCCAGCATTTT. Translated, it gives CASSPRRIYSNQPQHF. The variable domain in full, completed from reference TRBV7-8 and TRBJ1-5, reads GAGVSQSPRYKVAKRGQDVALRCDPISGHVSLFWYQQALGQGPEFLTYFQNEAQLDKSGLPSDRFFAERPEGSVSTLKIQRTQQEDSAVYLCASSPRRIYSNQPQHFGDGTRLSIL.

For the CDR3, the DNA is TGTGCCAGTAGTGTGGGCGCAGATACGCAGTATTTT. It encodes CASSVGADTQYF. The chain combines TRBV19 with TRBJ2-3; D unclear. V lost 5 bases, J lost 4 bases, and 7 bases lay in between. Germline V gene sequence: CDR1 LNHDA, CDR2 SQIVND (reference sequence). This CDR3 is 12 amino acids long.

This chain joins TRBV27 and TRBJ1-1; D might be TRBD1 (5 bases). Trimming shortened V by 3 bases and J by 3 bases, and 14 bases separated the two germline ends. CDR1 and CDR2 from the germline V gene are MNHEY and SMNVEV (reference sequence). The CDR3 has 15 residues. CDR3 coding DNA: TGTGCCAGCAGTTTGGGTCAGGGAGGTTACACTGAAGCTTTCTTT. Translation: CASSLGQGGYTEAFF.

The chain employs TRBV29-1 and TRBJ2-3, with a weak D call TRBD2 (6 bases). The V gene lost 6 bases and the J gene lost 5 bases, with 15 bases spanning the gap. This CDR3 is 13 amino acids long. Germline V gene lookup returns CDR1 SQVTM and CDR2 ANQGSEA. The CDR3 reads CSVGLTGEDTQYF. For the CDR3, the DNA is TGCAGCGTGGGACTGACCGGGGAAGATACGCAGTATTTT.

This rearrangement joins TRBV27 to TRBJ1-4; perhaps TRBD1 as D (5 bases). CDR1 is MNHEY, CDR2 SMNVEV, per germline (reference sequence). The CDR3 extends over 13 amino acids. V was shortened by 9 bases and J by 4 bases, with 12 bases between the two germline ends. The DNA for the CDR3 is TGTGCCAGTGCAGGGCCCCTTAATGAAAAACTGTTTTTT. Amino acid sequence: CASAGPLNEKLFF.

The chain employs TRBV6-5 and TRBJ1-2, with D tentatively TRBD1 (6 bases). The CDR3 extends over 15 amino acids. Germline CDR1 and CDR2: MNHEY and SVGAGI. Trimming took 2 bases from V and 3 from J, leaving 13 bases between them. This CDR3 reads CASSYNRVLDYGYTF. CDR3 bases: TGTGCCAGCAGTTACAACAGGGTTCTCGACTATGGCTACACCTTC.

The chain carries TRBV5-4 and TRBJ1-1; TRBD1 aligns across 10 bases. The CDR3 consists of 16 residues. The V segment lost 3 bases and the J segment 6 bases; nucleotides outside the gene matches: 11. Germline V gene sequence: CDR1 SGHNT, CDR2 YYREEE (reference sequence). The CDR3 loop reads CASSYLQGTGVPEAFF. The CDR3 DNA reads TGTGCCAGCAGCTACCTACAGGGGACAGGGGTTCCTGAAGCTTTCTTT.

The V and J genes are TRBV4-1 and TRBJ2-1; 10 bases are shared with TRBD2. The V and J ends lost 3 bases and 4 bases, in that order; junction bases with no gene match: 6. Per the germline V gene, CDR1 is MGHRA and CDR2 is YSYEKL. The CDR3 sequence is 16 residues long. The CDR3 spells CASSHNSGRLYNEQFF. DNA of the CDR3: TGCGCCAGCAGCCACAATAGCGGGAGGCTTTACAATGAGCAGTTCTTC.

The rearrangement uses TRBV5-1 and TRBJ2-1; 12 nucleotides agree with TRBD2. Germline trimming cut 0 bases from V and 4 bases from J; bases unmatched to any gene: 2. This CDR3 spans 16 amino acids. Germline V gene data show CDR1 as SGHRS and CDR2 as YFSETQ. CDR3 sequence: CASSLGLAGVYNEQFF. CDR3 coding DNA: TGCGCCAGCAGCTTGGGACTAGCGGGGGTTTACAATGAGCAGTTCTTC.

The chain combines TRBV5-1 with TRBJ1-2; TRBD1 is a possible D gene (5 bases). The CDR3 is made up of 15 amino acids. The V end was cut by 4 bases, the J end by 8 bases, with 21 bases between. Germline V gene data show CDR1 as SGHRS and CDR2 as YFSETQ. The CDR3 nucleotides are TGCGCCAGCAGCGCAAACGGGGACTGGGTTCGCGGCTACACCTTC. Translated, it gives CASSANGDWVRGYTF.

With respect to this clone: One end of the junction varies from germline; a read error may be responsible. The V and J genes are TRBV5-1 and TRBJ2-4; the D gene is possibly TRBD2 (6 bases). In germline, CDR1 is SGHRS, CDR2 YFSETQ. CDR3 length: 15 residues. CDR3 sequence (DNA): TGCGCCAGCAGCTTGGAAGGGGAGGAGAGATACATTCAGTATTTC. Its protein is CASSLEGEERYIQYF. Using reference TRBV5-1 and TRBJ2-4 for the parts outside the CDR3, the full variable domain is KAGVTQTPRYLIKTRGQQVTLSCSPISGHRSVSWYQQTPGQGLQFLFEYFSETQRNKGNFPGRFSGRQFSNSRSEMNVSTLELGDSALYLCASSLEGEERYIQYFGAGTRLSVL.

The sample holds one count of this clone. The V call is TRBV28, the J call TRBJ2-1; D might be TRBD1 (5 bases). The length of the CDR3 is 17 residues. V was trimmed by 3 bases and J by 9 bases, leaving 24 bases between them. Germline CDR1 and CDR2: MDHEN and SYDVKM. CDR3 nucleotides: TGTGCCAGCAGTTTTAGGGCGGCCAAGTGGGGCGGCGGTGAGCAGTTCTTC. Its translation: CASSFRAAKWGGGEQFF.

The rearrangement links TRBV19 to TRBJ2-3; 8 bases fit TRBD2. The germline gives CDR1 LNHDA, CDR2 SQIVND (reference sequence). Losses at the gene ends were 6 bases for V and 3 bases for J; bases not matched to a gene: 2. The CDR3 is 13 amino acids. CDR3 bases: TGTGCCAGTAGCGGGAGGGGGACAGATACGCAGTATTTT. Translating gives CASSGRGTDTQYF.

This chain uses TRBV7-8 with TRBJ1-4; D not resolved. Trimming took off 5 bases at V and 5 bases at J, with 18 bases between the two ends. Germline V gene lookup returns CDR1 SGHVS and CDR2 FQNEAQ. The CDR3 extends over 16 amino acids. The DNA for the CDR3 is TGTGCCAGCAGCCTCATTCCAGGACTACTGAATGAAAAACTGTTTTTT. Translated: CASSLIPGLLNEKLFF.

This chain joins TRBV28 and TRBJ1-2; D unresolved. The length of the CDR3 is 12 residues. Per the germline V gene, CDR1 is MDHEN and CDR2 is SYDVKM. Trimming shortened V by 3 bases and J by 6 bases, and 8 bases separated the two germline ends. The CDR3 DNA follows: TGTGCCAGCAGTTTTTCGGGAGATGGCTACACCTTC. As protein: CASSFSGDGYTF.

This chain connects TRBV7-8 to TRBJ2-1, with TRBD2 identical over 7 bases. The V segment lost 2 bases and the J segment 4 bases; nucleotides outside the gene matches: 5. The CDR3 spans 15 residues. Germline V gene data show CDR1 as SGHVS and CDR2 as FQNEAQ. DNA for the CDR3: TGTGCCAGCAGCTTATACCCTAGCGGTTACAATGAGCAGTTCTTC. Amino acids: CASSLYPSGYNEQFF.

The chain has TRBV10-1 and TRBJ2-2, with 8 bases identical to TRBD1. This CDR3 has 16 residues. J was trimmed by 9 bases and V by 1 base; bases with no gene match: 10. The germline V gene encodes CDR1 WNHNN and CDR2 SYGVQD (reference sequence). Here the CDR3 DNA reads TGCGCCAGCAGTGAGTACCTGACAGGGGCGGACCGGGAGCTGTTTTTT. Protein sequence: CASSEYLTGADRELFF.

The CDR3 DNA sequence: TGCAGCGTTGTCGGGGGGCGGTCGGCTAGATGGGTGAATGAGCAGTTCTTC. Amino acids: CSVVGGRSARWVNEQFF. This chain connects TRBV29-1 to TRBJ2-1; TRBD2 is a possible D gene (7 bases). The CDR3 has 17 residues. The ends were cut back, 4 bases at V and 7 bases at J, with 26 bases in the middle. The germline V gene has CDR1 SQVTM and CDR2 ANQGSEA.

The chain is built from TRBV5-1 and TRBJ2-6, with 10 bases matching TRBD1. Losses at the gene ends were 0 bases for V and 3 bases for J; bases not matched to a gene: 6. The CDR3 consists of 18 residues. CDR1 is SGHRS, CDR2 YFSETQ, per germline. CDR3 sequence reads: CASSLVTGGAFGANVLTF. The CDR3, as DNA: TGCGCCAGCAGCTTGGTGACAGGGGGCGCTTTTGGGGCCAACGTCCTGACTTTC.

This clone has just one count. The chain links TRBV7-9 to TRBJ2-1; 7 bases are shared with TRBD2. This CDR3 contains 14 residues. The germline gives CDR1 SEHNR, CDR2 FQNEAQ (reference sequence). J lost 5 bases, V lost 1 base, and 2 bases had no gene match. CDR3 protein: CASSLELADNEQFF. Here the CDR3 DNA reads TGTGCCAGCAGCTTAGAGCTAGCGGACAATGAGCAGTTCTTC. Full variable domain (outside the CDR3, taken from reference TRBV7-9 and TRBJ2-1): DTGVSQNPRHKITKRGQNVTFRCDPISEHNRLYWYRQTLGQGPEFLTYFQNEAQLEKSRLLSDRFSAERPKGSFSTLEIQRTEQGDSAMYLCASSLELADNEQFFGPGTRLTVL.